The T cell receptor beta chain under discussion was sequenced for a study of neoadjuvant anti-PD-1 for oral cavity cancer. Study in general: Around day 43, patients without progression received a fourth nivolumab dose before surgery.

The method was immunoSEQ multiplex PCR; TCRdb's version includes in-frame clones alone and lacks a portion of them. Here the sample spans about 14,000 clones, around 40% being singletons. Time point defined: after neoadjuvant nivolumab, at surgical resection. Trimming cost V 4 bases and J 0 bases, with 10 bases left between them. The CDR3 totals 14 residues. Germline V gives CDR1 MNHNY, CDR2 SVGAGI (reference sequence). Sequenced here: tumor tissue, sampled after nivolumab (anti-PD-1) treatment. The gene calls are TRBV6-6 and TRBJ2-7; D unclear. The receptor was derived from a person aged 35-80 years with oral cavity squamous cell carcinoma. CDR3 sequence (DNA): TGTGCCAGCAGTTCGACACAGAGCTCCTACGAGCAGTACTTC. This codes for CASSSTQSSYEQYF.